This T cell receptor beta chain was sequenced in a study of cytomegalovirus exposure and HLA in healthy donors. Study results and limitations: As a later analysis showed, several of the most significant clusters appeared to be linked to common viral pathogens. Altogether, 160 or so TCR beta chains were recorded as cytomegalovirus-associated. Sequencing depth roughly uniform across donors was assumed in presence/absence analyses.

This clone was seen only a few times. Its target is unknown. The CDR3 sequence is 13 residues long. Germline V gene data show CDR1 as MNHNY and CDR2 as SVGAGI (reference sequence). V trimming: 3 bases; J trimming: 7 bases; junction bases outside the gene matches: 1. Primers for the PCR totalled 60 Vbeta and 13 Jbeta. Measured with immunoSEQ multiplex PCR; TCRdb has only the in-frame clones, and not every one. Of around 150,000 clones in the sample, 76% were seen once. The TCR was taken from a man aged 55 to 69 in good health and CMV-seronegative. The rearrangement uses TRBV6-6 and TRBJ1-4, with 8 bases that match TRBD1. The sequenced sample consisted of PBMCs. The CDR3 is CASSYGTGEKLFF. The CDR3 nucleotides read TGTGCCAGCAGTTATGGGACAGGTGAAAAACTGTTTTTT.